The T cell receptor (beta chain) described here comes from a study of blood T cell repertoires in COVID-19 (dated by TCRdb to 2019 to 2021). Study-wide context: Collaborator samples came from the United States, Italy and Spain and covered acute and convalescent phases of COVID-19. The material from the prospective study consisted of cDNA or gDNA derived from T cells, B-cell-depleted T cells, or PBMCs. Samples came from the ongoing ImmuneRACE study (first 160 participants) plus 1,254 subjects from 6 global collaborators. Sample metadata almost always included a de-identified subject ID, COVID-19 status, age in years and sex. Deeply sampled blood TCRbeta repertoires from subjects exposed to, actively infected with, or recovered from COVID-19 were included in the dataset. The repertoires were released in a freely available public database meant as a resource for research on the immune response to SARS-CoV-2. HLA class I and class II types, where available, came from metadata supplied by the sample provider rather than from assay-based typing. What the research found in general, with its limitations: The amount of clinical and demographic metadata varied by source and participant and was provided uncurated.

TCRbeta CDR3 regions were amplified from genomic DNA by means of the immunoSEQ Assay, a bias-controlled multiplex PCR. As for the original processing: The number of nucleated cells in each sample was estimated by amplification of reference gene primers within the assay. To quantify the absolute abundance of each unique TCRbeta CDR3 rearrangement, sequence reads were collapsed and filtered. For each sample, productive Simpson clonality was calculated as the square root of Simpson's diversity index across productive rearrangements. TCRdb re-hosts the immuneACCESS table, in-frame sequences only. Its copies lack some clones; in the studies checked, an unresolved V gene accounts for under half of them, and the cause for the rest is not known. V and J calls and clone size are as listed in that table; D and trimming were resolved from the DNA. Present in this sample are roughly 320,000 clones, roughly nine tenths of which were seen just once. Roughly 3.6% of the sample rests with the top ten.

As to this clone: Its binding antigen is unknown. It has no much larger one-base neighbor in the sample; base qualities were not kept.

In the prospective study, participants were 18 to 89 years old, resided in about two dozen geographic areas of the United States, and were enrolled through a virtual design. To assign participants to cohorts, the prospective study relied on clinical history that participants themselves reported in a screening survey and a study questionnaire. Exposed participants were defined as having been in contact with someone with a PCR-confirmed or clinician-diagnosed COVID-19 case within 2 weeks of study entry. In the prospective study, mobile phlebotomists collected whole blood, serum and a nasopharyngeal or oropharyngeal swab from each participant. Additional blood draws and questionnaires over an approximately two-month period could optionally be provided by prospective study participants. Before DNA extraction, blood samples from the prospective study were shipped at room temperature or frozen. V is trimmed back by 5 bases and J by 4 bases, and the junction contains 5 bases that no gene match accounts for. The CDR3 runs 14 amino acids, cysteine and phenylalanine included. Only the CDR3 region is kept as DNA, spanning 42 bases read in frame from base 1. The germline V gene supplies CDR1 SGHTA and CDR2 FQGNSA.

The rearrangement joined TRBV7-2 to TRBJ1-2; 9 bases in the junction line up with TRBD1. This clonotype was sampled from a woman aged 25 to 39 who had been exposed to COVID-19. The sample was PBMCs or T cells enriched from blood (not recorded which). The CDR3 reads CASSRGTGIYGYTF. The DNA sequence is given as TGTGCCAGCAGCCGCGGGACAGGGATCTATGGCTACACCTTC.